This T cell receptor beta chain was recovered during a study of blood T cell repertoires in COVID-19. The wider study: Spain, Italy and the United States supplied samples that represented acute and convalescent COVID-19. T cells, B-cell-depleted T cells, or PBMCs provided the cDNA or gDNA that served as material.

The CDR3 runs 13 residues. With 5 bases clipped from V and 9 bases from J, the junction kept 9 bases outside the gene matches. Per the original methods: It was from reference gene primer amplification that nucleated cell counts were estimated. This table comes from immunoSEQ multiplex PCR, and its TCRdb copy is limited to in-frame clones, with some not included. Clone size and V and J calls were adopted from that table, with D and trimming inferred from the DNA. The data show about 100,000 clones, 75% to 90% seen once. This chain uses TRBV12-3 or TRBV12-4 with TRBJ2-5, with 7 bases lining up with TRBD1. The receptor comes from a man of 80 years or more with acute or convalescent COVID-19. The sample consisted of peripheral blood. In DNA form, the CDR3 reads TGTGCCAGCAGTGACACAGGGGTGGGATCCCAGTACTTC. It is translated as CASSDTGVGSQYF.